The clone carrying this TCR beta chain was recorded a few times. The antigen is not known. This record comes from a study of beta chain features in type 1 diabetes. Study-level background: What patients shared with healthy donors was a similar profile of age, gender and cell yields. Study observations and caveats: A moderate, significant TCRB CDR3 shortening appeared in type 1 diabetes across four CD4+ subsets.

Investigators reverse transcribed all isolated RNA, so they sequenced expressed TCRB transcripts. This table comes from immunoSEQ multiplex PCR, and its TCRdb copy is limited to in-frame clones, with some not included. In the table there are 500,000 to 650,000 clones, around an eighth of which are singletons. The germline gives CDR1 MGHDK, CDR2 SYGVNS. Trimming removed 4 bases from V and 4 bases from J; junction bases left unmatched: 9. CDR3 length: 16 amino acids. The chain is built from TRBV25-1 and TRBJ1-5; 8 bases align to TRBD1. Sample: naive CD4+ T cells from blood. The TCR sequence derives from a man younger than 40 with type 1 diabetes. DNA for the CDR3: TGTGCCAGCAGTGGGCCGGGGGACAGGAGAAATCAGCCCCAGCATTTT. Protein product: CASSGPGDRRNQPQHF.